These T cell receptor beta chains were read from a single sample in a study of identical twins. Each CDR3 protein is one row after TCRdb ran MiXCR on the 5' RACE reads. The sample holds 450,000 or so distinct CDR3 sequences, approximately 25% seen once. These data also featured in a second study, about T cells expressing NK-cell markers.

The sample was CD4+ T cells sorted from blood. These TCRs come from a woman under 30 in good health. Each CDR3 is given with its conserved first and last residue. A D gene is named only where the DNA matches it firmly. A clone size is listed for some rows: how often the clone was seen (once, few, many), or a class if it is expanded.

clone_size j_call v_call d_call cdr3_aa cdr3_nt
few TRBJ2-7 TRBV5-1 TRBD1 CASSSTGSRPYF TGCGCCAGCAGCTCGACAGGGTCCCGTCCGTACTTC
- TRBJ2-1 TRBV5-1 TRBD2 CASSPFGTSGRAGNEQFF TGCGCCAGCAGCCCATTTGGGACTAGCGGGAGGGCCGGAAATGAGCAGTTCTTC
- TRBJ2-2 TRBV7-8 TRBD2 CASSPLSGSDGELFF TGTGCCAGCAGCCCCCTCAGCGGGAGTGACGGGGAGCTGTTTTTT
- TRBJ2-2 TRBV12-3/TRBV12-4 TRBD1 CASSHRGQGGELFF TGTGCCAGCAGTCACAGGGGGCAAGGCGGGGAGCTGTTTTTT
- TRBJ2-3 TRBV23-1 - CARRAGTDTQYF TGCGCCAGACGGGCAGGCACAGATACGCAGTATTTT
few TRBJ2-2 TRBV2 - CASRVVQNTGELFF TGTGCCAGCAGGGTTGTCCAGAACACCGGGGAGCTGTTTTTT
few TRBJ2-6 TRBV30 TRBD2 CAWLTSGGSSGANVLTF TGTGCCTGGCTAACTAGCGGGGGGAGCTCTGGGGCCAACGTCCTGACTTTC
- TRBJ2-3 TRBV20-1 - CSATGTGHTDTQYF TGCAGTGCTACCGGGACGGGCCACACAGATACGCAGTATTTT
once TRBJ2-3 TRBV25-1 - CASSEASTDTQYF TGTGCCAGCAGTGAGGCCAGCACAGATACGCAGTATTTT
- TRBJ1-1 TRBV7-9 - CASSLEQSDTEAFF TGTGCCAGCAGCTTAGAACAGTCAGACACTGAAGCTTTCTTT
- TRBJ2-3 TRBV7-8 - CASSLHRSADTQYF TGTGCCAGCAGCTTACACAGGTCCGCAGATACGCAGTATTTT
- TRBJ2-5 TRBV20-1 TRBD2 CSARNGGEETQYF TGCAGTGCCCGGAATGGGGGGGAGGAGACCCAGTACTTC
- TRBJ2-1 TRBV6-2/TRBV6-3 TRBD2 CASSSTGLARSEQFF TGTGCCAGCAGTTCCACGGGACTAGCTCGCTCTGAGCAGTTCTTC
few TRBJ1-1 TRBV6-2/TRBV6-3 - CASSYVGGTEAFF TGTGCCAGCAGTTACGTCGGGGGCACTGAAGCTTTCTTT
few TRBJ2-3 TRBV25-1 - CASSHRYSMTTDTQYF TGTGCCAGCAGCCACCGGTACTCGATGACAACAGATACGCAGTATTTT
- TRBJ1-1 TRBV27 - CASSRASPNQAFF TGTGCCAGCAGTCGAGCCAGCCCCAATCAAGCTTTCTTT
few TRBJ2-1 TRBV15 - CATSRDGGGNYNEQFF TGTGCCACCAGCAGAGATGGCGGCGGCAATTACAATGAGCAGTTCTTC
few TRBJ1-1 TRBV6-5 - CASSKPQAPAFF TGTGCCAGCAGTAAACCTCAGGCCCCAGCTTTCTTT
few TRBJ1-6 TRBV20-1 - CSARGPGPLTPLHF TGCAGTGCTAGAGGACCGGGACCCCTGACACCCCTCCACTTT
- TRBJ2-2 TRBV3-1 - CASSQRPILELFF TGTGCCAGCAGCCAAAGGCCCATATTGGAGCTGTTTTTT
- TRBJ2-1 TRBV6-1 TRBD2 CASSLPGTSGRASEQFF TGTGCCAGCAGTCTCCCCGGAACTAGCGGGAGGGCCAGTGAGCAGTTCTTC
- TRBJ1-2 TRBV12-3/TRBV12-4 TRBD1 CASSSQGLIGGYTF TGTGCCAGCAGTTCACAGGGGTTAATAGGGGGCTACACCTTC
- TRBJ2-2 TRBV6-4 TRBD2 CASSDEAGGPGELFF TGTGCCAGCAGTGACGAAGCGGGGGGCCCCGGGGAGCTGTTTTTT
once TRBJ2-3 TRBV6-6 - CASSYAVDTQYF TGTGCCAGCAGTTACGCGGTGGATACGCAGTATTTT
- TRBJ1-2 TRBV2 - CASLTANYGYTF TGTGCCAGCCTTACGGCTAACTATGGCTACACCTTC
- TRBJ1-5 TRBV12-3/TRBV12-4 - CASSTRGVGQPQHF TGTGCCAGCAGCACCCGGGGAGTTGGCCAGCCCCAGCATTTT
- TRBJ2-1 TRBV20-1 TRBD2 CSAPSGRAYEQFF TGCAGTGCCCCCTCCGGGAGGGCTTATGAGCAGTTCTTC
- TRBJ2-5 TRBV5-1 TRBD2 CASSPGLAGVIQETQYF TGCGCCAGCAGCCCGGGACTAGCGGGAGTGATCCAAGAGACCCAGTACTTC
- TRBJ2-1 TRBV20-1 - CSVRGLNNEQFF TGCAGTGTTAGGGGACTTAACAATGAGCAGTTCTTC
- TRBJ1-2 TRBV12-3/TRBV12-4 - CASSRTRATGYGYTF TGTGCCAGCAGCCGCACGAGGGCCACGGGGTATGGCTACACCTTC
few TRBJ2-5 TRBV5-1 - CASRFGGGEQETQYF TGCGCCAGCCGATTTGGAGGGGGGGAGCAAGAGACCCAGTACTTC
few TRBJ1-1 TRBV5-1 - CASSLEVGRDTEAFF TGCGCCAGCAGCTTGGAGGTGGGACGCGACACTGAAGCTTTCTTT
- TRBJ1-2 TRBV20-1 - CSAPTGQVVGGYGYTF TGCAGTGCCCCGACCGGGCAAGTCGTGGGGGGGTATGGCTACACCTTC
- TRBJ2-1 TRBV5-4 TRBD1 CASYDRGPYNEQFF TGTGCCAGCTACGACAGGGGGCCCTACAATGAGCAGTTCTTC
- TRBJ2-3 TRBV20-1 - CSAALADTQYF TGCAGTGCTGCTCTAGCAGATACGCAGTATTTT
- TRBJ1-5 TRBV12-3/TRBV12-4 - CASSSRVRNQPQHF TGTGCCAGCAGCTCTAGGGTGCGCAATCAGCCCCAGCATTTT
few TRBJ2-1 TRBV12-3/TRBV12-4 - CASSSLSSSVKSYNEQFF TGTGCCAGCAGCTCCCTTTCCTCTAGCGTCAAGTCCTACAATGAGCAGTTCTTC
- TRBJ2-3 TRBV6-2/TRBV6-3 - CASWAMPFRTDTQYF TGTGCCAGTTGGGCTATGCCATTCCGCACAGATACGCAGTATTTT
few TRBJ2-1 TRBV5-6 TRBD2 CASRPGPRQREFSYNEQFF TGTGCCAGCAGACCAGGTCCCCGCCAGCGGGAGTTCTCCTACAATGAGCAGTTCTTC
- TRBJ2-2 TRBV6-2/TRBV6-3 TRBD2 CASIPGTSAYTGELFF TGTGCCAGCATCCCCGGGACTAGCGCCTACACCGGGGAGCTGTTTTTT
- TRBJ2-7 TRBV7-9 TRBD2 CASSPQRGGNYEQYF TGTGCCAGCAGCCCACAGCGCGGGGGAAACTACGAGCAGTACTTC
- TRBJ2-5 TRBV6-2/TRBV6-3 TRBD2 CASSPGLAGGIGETQYF TGTGCCAGCAGTCCGGGACTAGCGGGGGGCATTGGTGAGACCCAGTACTTC
- TRBJ2-1 TRBV20-1 TRBD2 CSARKGGSEQFF TGCAGTGCTAGGAAGGGAGGGAGTGAGCAGTTCTTC
- TRBJ2-7 TRBV7-8 - CASSVVSEAEQYF TGTGCCAGCAGCGTTGTTTCGGAGGCCGAGCAGTACTTC
few TRBJ1-3 TRBV7-2 - CASSSDTFGGNTIYF TGTGCCAGCAGCTCTGACACGTTCGGAGGAAACACCATATATTTT
few TRBJ1-1 TRBV24-1 TRBD1 CATSDRTGMNTEAFF TGTGCCACCAGTGATCGGACAGGGATGAACACTGAAGCTTTCTTT
few TRBJ1-2 TRBV3-1 - CASSQERTPNYGYTF TGTGCCAGCAGCCAAGAGAGGACCCCTAACTATGGCTACACCTTC
few TRBJ2-1 TRBV5-6 TRBD2 CASSFPASGNEQFF TGTGCCAGCAGCTTTCCAGCTAGCGGCAATGAGCAGTTCTTC
- TRBJ2-1 TRBV7-2 - CASRPPGPASSYNEQFF TGTGCCAGCAGACCTCCGGGACCCGCGAGCTCCTACAATGAGCAGTTCTTC
few TRBJ2-1 TRBV6-1 TRBD1 CASRMTGGIYNEQFF TGTGCCAGCAGGATGACAGGGGGGATTTACAATGAGCAGTTCTTC
few TRBJ1-3 TRBV20-1 - CSATRQAPRSGNTIYF TGCAGTGCCACGAGACAGGCACCCCGCTCTGGAAACACCATATATTTT
few TRBJ2-5 TRBV5-5 TRBD2 CASSLTGTSGGRKETQYF TGTGCCAGCAGCTTAACCGGGACTAGCGGGGGTAGGAAAGAGACCCAGTACTTC
once TRBJ2-3 TRBV3-1 - CASSQANTQYF TGTGCCAGCAGCCAAGCAAATACGCAGTATTTT
- TRBJ2-1 TRBV15 TRBD1 CATSRGGGGIDEQFF TGTGCCACCAGCAGAGGAGGGGGCGGCATCGATGAGCAGTTCTTC
- TRBJ2-1 TRBV29-1 TRBD2 CSDAGLAGFEQFF TGCAGCGACGCGGGACTAGCGGGATTCGAGCAGTTCTTC
few TRBJ1-6 TRBV12-3/TRBV12-4 TRBD1 CASSSTGAGEPLHF TGTGCCAGCAGTTCGACAGGGGCCGGGGAACCCCTCCACTTT
- TRBJ2-3 TRBV7-2 - CASSRDRSRADTQYF TGTGCCAGCAGCCGAGACAGGTCCCGCGCAGATACGCAGTATTTT